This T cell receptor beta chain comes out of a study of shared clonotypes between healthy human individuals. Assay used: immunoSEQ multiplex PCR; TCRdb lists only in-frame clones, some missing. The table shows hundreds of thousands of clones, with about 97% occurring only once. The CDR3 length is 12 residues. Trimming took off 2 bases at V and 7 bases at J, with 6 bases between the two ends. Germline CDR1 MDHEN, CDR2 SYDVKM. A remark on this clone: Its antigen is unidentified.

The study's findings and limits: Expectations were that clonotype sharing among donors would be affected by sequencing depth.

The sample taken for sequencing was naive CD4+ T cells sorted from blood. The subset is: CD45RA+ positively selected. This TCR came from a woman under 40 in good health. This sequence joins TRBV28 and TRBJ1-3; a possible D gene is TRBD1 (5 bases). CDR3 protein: CASSLGTNTIYF. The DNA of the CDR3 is TGTGCCAGCAGTTTAGGGACGAACACCATATATTTT.